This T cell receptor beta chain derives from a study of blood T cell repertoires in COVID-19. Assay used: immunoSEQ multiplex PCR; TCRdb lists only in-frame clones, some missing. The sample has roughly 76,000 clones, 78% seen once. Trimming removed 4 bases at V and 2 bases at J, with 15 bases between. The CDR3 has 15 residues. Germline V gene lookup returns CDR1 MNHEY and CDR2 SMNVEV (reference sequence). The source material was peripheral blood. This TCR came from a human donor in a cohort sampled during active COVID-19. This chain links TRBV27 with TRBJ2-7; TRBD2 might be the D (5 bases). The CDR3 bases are TGTGCCAGCAGTTCAGAGGGATTTGGTCCCTACGAGCAGTACTTC. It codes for CASSSEGFGPYEQYF.